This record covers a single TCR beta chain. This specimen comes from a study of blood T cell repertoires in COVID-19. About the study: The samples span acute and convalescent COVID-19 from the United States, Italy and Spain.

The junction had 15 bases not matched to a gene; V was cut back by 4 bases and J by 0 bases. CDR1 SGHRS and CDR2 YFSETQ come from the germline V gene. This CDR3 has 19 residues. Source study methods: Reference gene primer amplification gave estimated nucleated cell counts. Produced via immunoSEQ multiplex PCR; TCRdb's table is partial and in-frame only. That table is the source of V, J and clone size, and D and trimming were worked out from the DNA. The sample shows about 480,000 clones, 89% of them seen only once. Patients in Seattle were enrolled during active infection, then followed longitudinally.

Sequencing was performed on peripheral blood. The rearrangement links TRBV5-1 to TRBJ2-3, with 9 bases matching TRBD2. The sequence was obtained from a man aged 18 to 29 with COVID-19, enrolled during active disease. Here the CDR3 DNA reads TGCGCCAGCAGCGGCAATAGCGGGGGTAGATCATATAGCACAGATACGCAGTATTTT. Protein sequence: CASSGNSGGRSYSTDTQYF.